One sample yielded the 27 T cell receptor beta chains listed below, sequenced in a study of PD-L1 blockade in urothelial cancer. TCRdb's copy holds only in-frame clones and misses some; the assay was immunoSEQ multiplex PCR. The data contain approximately 79,000 clones, around four fifths of them seen just once; the ten biggest clones take up 5.5% to 7.5%. Time point defined: pretreatment peripheral blood. The sequencing here drew on PBMCs, taken around atezolizumab (anti-PD-L1) treatment. Receptor source: a man in his forties with urothelial cancer.

This chain links TRBV6-6 with TRBJ2-3; 8 bases map to TRBD2. V gave up 5 bases and J gave up 4 bases; unmatched junction bases: 5. Germline CDR1 is MNHNY and CDR2 is SVGAGI (reference sequence). The CDR3 consists of 14 residues. For the CDR3, the DNA is TGTGCCAGCAGTCCCCGGCGGGAGGCAGATACGCAGTATTTT. Its protein product is CASSPRREADTQYF.

This clone showed up just a few times. The CDR3 reads CATQAGGLPGELFF. For the CDR3, the DNA is TGCGCCACCCAAGCGGGAGGGCTCCCCGGGGAGCTGTTTTTT. The chain has TRBV5-1 and TRBJ2-2, with 10 positions matching TRBD2. The V and J ends lost 9 bases and 6 bases, in that order; junction bases with no gene match: 8. There are 14 residues in the CDR3. Looked up from germline, CDR1 is SGHRS and CDR2 is YFSETQ. The full variable domain, completed using reference TRBV5-1 and TRBJ2-2, is KAGVTQTPRYLIKTRGQQVTLSCSPISGHRSVSWYQQTPGQGLQFLFEYFSETQRNKGNFPGRFSGRQFSNSRSEMNVSTLELGDSALYLCATQAGGLPGELFFGEGSRLTVL.

This chain connects TRBV11-2 to TRBJ1-1, with D perhaps matching TRBD1 (5 bases). In germline, CDR1 is SGHAT, CDR2 FQNNGV. The germline V and J ends were trimmed by 2 bases and 4 bases, with 14 bases remaining between them. There are 15 residues in the CDR3. CDR3 protein: CASSLWGEEGTEAFF. CDR3 sequence (DNA): TGTGCCAGCAGCTTATGGGGGGAAGAGGGCACTGAAGCTTTCTTT.

This rearrangement joins TRBV4-3 to TRBJ2-6; TRBD1 aligns across 8 bases. The V gene's germline CDR1 is LGHNA and CDR2 YSLEER. The length of the CDR3 is 20 residues. V lost 5 bases to trimming and J lost 2 bases; unmatched junction nucleotides: 17. CDR3 coding DNA: TGCGCCAGCAGCTCCGGGTCGGACAGGGCACAGTACGCTGGGGCCAACGTCCTGACTTTC. As protein: CASSSGSDRAQYAGANVLTF.

The V call is TRBV9, the J call TRBJ2-5, with a tentative D call TRBD2 (5 bases). Germline V gene lookup returns CDR1 SGDLS and CDR2 YYNGEE. Trimming took off 4 bases at V and 6 bases at J, with 19 bases between the two ends. The CDR3 has 15 amino acids. This chain's CDR3 is CASSPSSMGYQTQYF. In DNA form, the CDR3 reads TGTGCCAGCAGCCCTTCTAGCATGGGATACCAGACCCAGTACTTC. The variable domain in full, with the rest retrieved from reference TRBV9 and TRBJ2-5, is DSGVTQTPKHLITATGQRVTLRCSPRSGDLSVYWYQQSLDQGLQFLIQYYNGEERAKGNILERFSAQQFPDLHSELNLSSLELGDSALYFCASSPSSMGYQTQYFGPGTRLLVL.

This chain uses TRBV14 with TRBJ2-2; possible D gene TRBD2, 5 bases. Germline V gene data show CDR1 as SGHDN and CDR2 as FVKESK. V was clipped by 1 base and J by 6 bases, with 9 bases between them. The CDR3 is made up of 14 amino acids. The CDR3 DNA follows: TGTGCCAGCAGCCAAGTACTCGGGGCCGGGGAGCTGTTTTTT. This sequence encodes CASSQVLGAGELFF.

This clone has a single count. The CDR3 here is CASSQERGRITDTQYF. The CDR3 region has the DNA TGCGCCAGCAGCCAAGAGAGGGGGCGCATCACAGATACGCAGTATTTT. The V and J genes are TRBV4-1 and TRBJ2-3, with TRBD1 matching 7 bases. J gave up 2 bases and V 0 bases, and 5 bases lay outside the gene matches. CDR1 is MGHRA and CDR2 is YSYEKL in the germline V gene. This CDR3 comprises 16 residues.

About this clone: Other DNA sequences in the sample encode the same CDR3. The chain carries TRBV7-9 and TRBJ2-1; 7 nucleotides align to TRBD2. The V gene end was trimmed by 5 bases and the J gene end by 0 bases; junction bases not matched to a gene: 4. Germline-derived CDR1 and CDR2 are SEHNR and FQNEAQ (reference sequence). This CDR3 comprises 15 residues. The CDR3 DNA is TGTGCCAGCAGCCCGCGGGGGAGCTCCTACAATGAGCAGTTCTTC. The encoded protein is CASSPRGSSYNEQFF. The whole variable domain, filled in from reference TRBV7-9 and TRBJ2-1, reads DTGVSQNPRHKITKRGQNVTFRCDPISEHNRLYWYRQTLGQGPEFLTYFQNEAQLEKSRLLSDRFSAERPKGSFSTLEIQRTEQGDSAMYLCASSPRGSSYNEQFFGPGTRLTVL.

The chain joins TRBV30 to TRBJ2-5; the D gene is possibly TRBD2 (6 bases). Germline CDR1 reads GTSNPN; CDR2 reads SVGIG (reference sequence). V shed 8 bases and J shed 1 base, with 17 bases lying between them. The CDR3 length is 14 residues. CDR3 protein: CATTQGGGQETQYF. The CDR3 DNA reads as TGTGCCACGACGCAGGGAGGTGGCCAAGAGACCCAGTACTTC.

V and J are TRBV28 and TRBJ1-4, with 10 nucleotides matching TRBD1. CDR3 size: 15 residues. CDR1 is MDHEN and CDR2 is SYDVKM in the germline V gene. After removal of 1 base from V and 8 bases from J, the junction contained 4 bases not matched to a gene. Written as DNA, the CDR3 is TGTGCCAGCAGTTTATATGGGACAGGGGAGGAAAAACTGTTTTTT. Its protein product is CASSLYGTGEEKLFF.

The table lists this clone with a count of one. The chain is built from TRBV4-3 and TRBJ1-2; unclear D gene. CDR1 LGHNA and CDR2 YSLEER come from the germline V gene. The CDR3 has 14 residues. Trimming took off 1 base at V and 6 bases at J, with 12 bases between the two ends. CDR3 nucleotides: TGCGCCAGCAGCCAAGGTTTAGGAGTTCATGGCTACACCTTC. Translation gives CASSQGLGVHGYTF.

The chain couples TRBV4-1 to TRBJ2-3; tentative D call: TRBD2 (7 bases). Germline V gene lookup returns CDR1 MGHRA and CDR2 YSYEKL. V lost 1 base and J 6 bases, leaving 14 bases between the germline ends. The CDR3 totals 15 residues. The DNA of the CDR3 is TGCGCCAGCAGCCAAGGGGGGGGCCACGAGGATACGCAGTATTTT. This encodes CASSQGGGHEDTQYF.

The chain carries TRBV12-5 and TRBJ2-1, with D possibly TRBD2 on 6 matching bases. The CDR3 has 13 residues. The V end was cut by 6 bases, the J end by 10 bases, with 16 bases between. CDR1 is LGHNT and CDR2 is FRNRAP in the germline V gene. This CDR3 reads CASGRDGLTEQFF. The CDR3 DNA sequence: TGTGCTAGTGGGCGGGACGGCCTCACGGAGCAGTTCTTC.

The chain carries TRBV7-2 and TRBJ2-5; possible D gene TRBD2, 6 bases. V gave up 2 bases and J gave up 0 bases, with 22 bases separating them. CDR1 and CDR2 (germline): SGHTA, FQGNSA. CDR3 length equals 19 residues. The DNA of the CDR3 is TGTGCCAGCAGCTTAATGGGTCCCGGAGGAGGGGTAAACCAAGAGACCCAGTACTTC. Its translation is CASSLMGPGGGVNQETQYF.

The V call is TRBV2, the J call TRBJ2-1; 13 bases agree with TRBD2. V shed 5 bases, J shed 7 bases, and the junction held 8 bases outside the gene matches. Germline V gene lookup returns CDR1 SNHLY and CDR2 FYNNEI. CDR3 length: 16 residues. The CDR3 bases are TGTGCCAGCAGTATCGGACTAGCGGGAGAAGGGAATGAGCAGTTCTTC. It encodes CASSIGLAGEGNEQFF.

The chain employs TRBV28 and TRBJ1-1; 9 nucleotides match TRBD1. This CDR3 contains 15 residues. Per the germline V gene, CDR1 is MDHEN and CDR2 is SYDVKM. V trimming: 4 bases; J trimming: 3 bases; junction bases outside the gene matches: 6. The CDR3 nucleotides read TGTGCCAGCAGTTCAACCGGGACAGGGTACACTGAAGCTTTCTTT. It is translated as CASSSTGTGYTEAFF.

The chain links TRBV6-6 to TRBJ2-1; TRBD2 aligns across 7 bases. In germline, CDR1 is MNHNY, CDR2 SVGAGI (reference sequence). The CDR3 spans 14 residues. Germline trimming cut 6 bases from V and 3 bases from J; bases unmatched to any gene: 5. CDR3 loop: CASSAGTNYNEQFF. CDR3 DNA sequence: TGTGCCAGCAGCGCCGGGACTAACTACAATGAGCAGTTCTTC.

The chain employs TRBV19 and TRBJ2-1; possible D gene TRBD1, 5 bases. Looked up from germline, CDR1 is LNHDA and CDR2 is SQIVND (reference sequence). Trimming removed 6 bases from V and 3 bases from J, with 18 bases in between. The CDR3 extends over 16 amino acids. The CDR3 region is CASRTRDSRNYNEQFF. Here the CDR3 DNA reads TGTGCCAGTAGGACTCGAGACAGCAGGAACTACAATGAGCAGTTCTTC.

CDR3 DNA sequence: TGTGCCAGCGGGGCATTCGGTCGTGGAAACACCATATATTTT. It specifies CASGAFGRGNTIYF. V gene TRBV7-2 combines with J gene TRBJ1-3, with a possible D match to TRBD1 (5 bases). The CDR3 sequence is 14 residues long. The V and J ends lost 8 bases and 3 bases respectively, with 14 bases between them. Germline V CDR1 and CDR2: SGHTA, FQGNSA.

The rearrangement uses TRBV15 and TRBJ1-5; the match to TRBD1 covers 10 bases. Germline trimming cut 4 bases from V and 7 bases from J; bases unmatched to any gene: 4. From germline, CDR1 is LNHNV and CDR2 YYDKDF (reference sequence). The CDR3 is 14 amino acids. This chain's CDR3 is CATSKTGGHQPQHF. CDR3 nucleotide sequence: TGTGCCACCAGCAAGACAGGGGGCCACCAGCCCCAGCATTTT. Based on the CDR3 plus reference TRBV15 and TRBJ1-5, the full variable domain is DAMVIQNPRYQVTQFGKPVTLSCSQTLNHNVMYWYQQKSSQAPKLLFHYYDKDFNNEADTPDNFQSRRPNTSFCFLDIRSPGLGDTAMYLCATSKTGGHQPQHFGDGTRLSIL.

This chain joins TRBV28 and TRBJ1-2; the match to TRBD1 covers 7 bases. The V and J ends lost 5 bases and 0 bases, in that order; junction bases with no gene match: 3. The CDR3 sequence is 14 residues long. In germline, CDR1 is MDHEN, CDR2 SYDVKM. The CDR3 nucleotides read TGTGCCAGCAGTCGGACAGGCTCTAACTATGGCTACACCTTC. Protein product: CASSRTGSNYGYTF.

The chain couples TRBV7-3 to TRBJ2-5; 8 positions agree with TRBD1. After removal of 9 bases from V and 2 bases from J, the junction contained 8 bases not matched to a gene. The CDR3 has 14 amino acids. The germline CDR1 and CDR2 sequences are SGHTA and FQGTGA. This chain's CDR3 is CARYQGAQQETQYF. Here the CDR3 DNA reads TGTGCCAGATATCAGGGGGCACAACAAGAGACCCAGTACTTC.

This clone turned up a few times. The chain has TRBV6-1 and TRBJ1-5, with unresolved D. V dropped 3 bases and J dropped 7 bases, with 13 bases sitting between them. Germline CDR1 reads MNHNS; CDR2 reads SASEGT. The CDR3 runs to 14 residues. The CDR3, as DNA: TGTGCCAGCAGTGAGACGGGGAGATGGCAGCCCCAGCATTTT. It translates to CASSETGRWQPQHF.

This clone was recorded once. V is TRBV18 and J is TRBJ2-1; TRBD2 might be the D (6 bases). The germline V gene encodes CDR1 KGHSH and CDR2 LQKENI. Trimming removed 0 bases from V and 3 bases from J, with 12 bases in between. This CDR3 region has 16 residues. The CDR3: CASSPPGERVYNEQFF. The DNA of the CDR3 is TGTGCCAGCTCACCACCGGGGGAGCGGGTCTACAATGAGCAGTTCTTC.

This sequence joins TRBV28 and TRBJ1-1; D not certain. The V gene's germline CDR1 is MDHEN and CDR2 SYDVKM. The CDR3 length is 14 residues. V was pared by 6 bases and J by 1 base, with 12 bases between. CDR3 sequence: CASRPLPKNTEAFF. The DNA of the CDR3 is TGTGCCAGCAGGCCACTGCCAAAGAACACTGAAGCTTTCTTT.

This chain connects TRBV6-5 to TRBJ2-4, with 7 bases fitting TRBD2. The V gene end was trimmed by 6 bases and the J gene end by 1 base; junction bases not matched to a gene: 0. CDR1 MNHEY and CDR2 SVGAGI come from the germline V gene. This CDR3 has 13 amino acids. The CDR3 nucleotides are TGTGCCAGCAGGCGGGAGGCCAAAAACATTCAGTACTTC. This gives the protein CASRREAKNIQYF.

This clone was seen just once. The chain couples TRBV28 to TRBJ2-3, with 9 bases lining up with TRBD2. J lost 0 bases, V lost 3 bases, and 13 bases had no gene match. This CDR3 region has 19 residues. In germline, CDR1 is MDHEN, CDR2 SYDVKM. This CDR3 is CASSLGSGRPSRSTDTQYF. In DNA form, the CDR3 reads TGTGCCAGCAGTTTGGGCAGCGGGAGGCCTAGCCGTAGCACAGATACGCAGTATTTT.